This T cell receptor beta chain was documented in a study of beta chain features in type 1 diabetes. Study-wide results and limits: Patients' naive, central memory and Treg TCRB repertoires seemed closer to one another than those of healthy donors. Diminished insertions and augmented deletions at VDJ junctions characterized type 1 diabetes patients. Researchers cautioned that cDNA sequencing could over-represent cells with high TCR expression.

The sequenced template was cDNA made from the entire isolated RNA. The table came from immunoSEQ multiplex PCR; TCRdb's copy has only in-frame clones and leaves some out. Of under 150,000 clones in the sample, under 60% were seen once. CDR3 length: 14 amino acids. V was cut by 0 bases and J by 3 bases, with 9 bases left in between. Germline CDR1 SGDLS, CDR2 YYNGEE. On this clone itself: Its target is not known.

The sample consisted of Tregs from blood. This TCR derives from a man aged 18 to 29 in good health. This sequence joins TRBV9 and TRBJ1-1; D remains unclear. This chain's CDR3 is CASSVAYLDTEAFF. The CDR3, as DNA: TGTGCCAGCAGCGTAGCCTATCTGGACACTGAAGCTTTCTTT.